What follows is one T cell receptor beta chain and its context. These data come from a study of shared T cell receptors in the human thymus. Libraries were prepared by immunoSEQ multiplex PCR; TCRdb keeps only in-frame clonotypes and omits some of them. This sample has 640,000 or so clones, with around 87% found just once. This sample was also put to use in a study of human thymus T cells. That work contributes: It was healthy Finnish infants having corrective surgery for congenital heart defects who were the donors. Resected material from corrective heart surgery provided the thymus tissue analysed. An apparent bias in V and J gene usage was seen in thymic and blood repertoires.

Sequencing used thymocytes. The sequence came from a boy under two years old with a congenital heart defect.

The CDR3 region has the DNA TGTGCCAGTAGTGGGGGATGGGACTACCAATTCAACATTCAGTACTTC. Translated: CASSGGWDYQFNIQYF. The V call is TRBV19, the J call TRBJ2-4; 7 nucleotides align to TRBD2. Germline lookup yields CDR1 LNHDA and CDR2 SQIVND (reference sequence). This CDR3 comprises 16 residues. V gave up 5 bases and J gave up 7 bases; unmatched junction bases: 14.